A selection of T cell receptor beta chains follows, all from one sample in a study of shared clonotypes between healthy human individuals. Assay: immunoSEQ multiplex PCR; the TCRdb copy retains only in-frame clones and omits some. The sample has about 2 million clones, about 95% seen once. Sequencing was carried out using naive CD8+ T cells sorted from blood. These receptors all stem from a man aged 18 to 35 in good health. The CDR3 runs from the conserved cysteine through the conserved F or W. Each record gives: J gene, D gene, V gene, clone size, CDR3 DNA, CDR3 protein. The D gene is left open where the match is weak. Clone size, where shown, is once, few, many, or a class for clones that have expanded.

J gene: TRBJ2-7; D gene: NA; V gene: TRBV5-6; clone size: NA; CDR3 DNA: TGTGCCAGCAGCTCAGGGATCTACGAGCAGTACTTC; CDR3 protein: CASSSGIYEQYF
J gene: TRBJ2-2; D gene: TRBD2; V gene: TRBV6-7; clone size: NA; CDR3 DNA: TGTGCCAGCAGTCCCCGGGACTCGGACTGTAGCGGGGTTATAATCATAGACACCGGGGAGCTGTTTTTT; CDR3 protein: CASSPRDSDCSGVIIIDTGELFF
J gene: TRBJ2-3; D gene: TRBD1; V gene: TRBV14; clone size: NA; CDR3 DNA: TGTGCCAGCAGCCTATGGGACAGGGGCACAGATACGCAGTATTTT; CDR3 protein: CASSLWDRGTDTQYF
J gene: TRBJ1-1; D gene: NA; V gene: TRBV9; clone size: once; CDR3 DNA: TGTGCCAGCAGCGTAATTAGTGGGACGAACACTGAAGCTTTCTTT; CDR3 protein: CASSVISGTNTEAFF
J gene: TRBJ2-7; D gene: NA; V gene: TRBV6-5; clone size: NA; CDR3 DNA: TGTGCCAGCAGTTACTCCGGACTAAAAGAGCAGTACTTC; CDR3 protein: CASSYSGLKEQYF
J gene: TRBJ2-7; D gene: TRBD2; V gene: TRBV9; clone size: once; CDR3 DNA: TGTGCCAGCAGCGTTGGACTAGCGGGATTTTACGAGCAGTACTTC; CDR3 protein: CASSVGLAGFYEQYF
J gene: TRBJ2-5; D gene: TRBD2; V gene: TRBV27; clone size: NA; CDR3 DNA: TGTGCCAGCAGTTGGTCAGGGACTAGCGGGATGTCAGAGACCCAGTACTTC; CDR3 protein: CASSWSGTSGMSETQYF
J gene: TRBJ2-1; D gene: TRBD2; V gene: TRBV7-9; clone size: NA; CDR3 DNA: TGTGCCAGCAGTTCGACTAGCGGGACCTACAATGAGCAGTTCTTC; CDR3 protein: CASSSTSGTYNEQFF
J gene: TRBJ2-1; D gene: TRBD2; V gene: TRBV4-3; clone size: NA; CDR3 DNA: TGCGCCAGCAGCCAATGGACTAGCGGAAAAGACAATGAGCAGTTCTTC; CDR3 protein: CASSQWTSGKDNEQFF
J gene: TRBJ1-4; D gene: TRBD1; V gene: TRBV7-9; clone size: few; CDR3 DNA: TGTGCCAGCAGCTGGCGGGGGGGACAGAATGAAAAACTGTTTTTT; CDR3 protein: CASSWRGGQNEKLFF
J gene: TRBJ1-2; D gene: TRBD1; V gene: TRBV30; clone size: NA; CDR3 DNA: TGTGCCTGGAGTCCCACAGGGACAGGGGATGGCTACACCTTC; CDR3 protein: CAWSPTGTGDGYTF
J gene: TRBJ2-7; D gene: TRBD1; V gene: TRBV5-4; clone size: NA; CDR3 DNA: TGTGCCAGCAGCTGGGGGACAGGGGGCAACGAGCAGTACTTC; CDR3 protein: CASSWGTGGNEQYF
J gene: TRBJ2-3; D gene: TRBD1; V gene: TRBV28; clone size: NA; CDR3 DNA: TGTGCCAGCAGTTTTTACAGGGGGCAGGGATTAGATACGCAGTATTTT; CDR3 protein: CASSFYRGQGLDTQYF
J gene: TRBJ2-7; D gene: NA; V gene: TRBV5-4; clone size: NA; CDR3 DNA: TGTGCCAGCAGCTTGCGACAGTCCACCCTGGAGCAGTACTTC; CDR3 protein: CASSLRQSTLEQYF
J gene: TRBJ1-4; D gene: NA; V gene: TRBV28; clone size: NA; CDR3 DNA: TGTGCCAGCAGTTACAGAATTTGGGAAAAACTGTTTTTT; CDR3 protein: CASSYRIWEKLFF
J gene: TRBJ1-3; D gene: NA; V gene: TRBV5-1; clone size: NA; CDR3 DNA: TGCGCCAGCAGCTTGGGGGGAAAGATCTCTGGAAACACCATATATTTT; CDR3 protein: CASSLGGKISGNTIYF
J gene: TRBJ2-7; D gene: NA; V gene: TRBV7-9; clone size: NA; CDR3 DNA: TGTGCCAGCAGCTTAGAAGACCGCTACGAGCAGTACTTC; CDR3 protein: CASSLEDRYEQYF
J gene: TRBJ2-1; D gene: NA; V gene: TRBV7-7; clone size: NA; CDR3 DNA: TGTGCTAGCAGCTTAACAGCGAGCTCCTACAATGAGCAGTTCTTC; CDR3 protein: CASSLTASSYNEQFF
J gene: TRBJ2-1; D gene: NA; V gene: TRBV9; clone size: NA; CDR3 DNA: TGTGCCAGCAGCCCGCCCCTAGCCAGGGGTGAGCAGTTCTTC; CDR3 protein: CASSPPLARGEQFF
J gene: TRBJ2-5; D gene: TRBD2; V gene: TRBV4-3; clone size: NA; CDR3 DNA: TGCGCCAGCAACAGCCAGGTCCAGCGGGAGACGGCCGGTGGAGAGACCCAGTACTTC; CDR3 protein: CASNSQVQRETAGGETQYF
J gene: TRBJ2-7; D gene: TRBD1; V gene: TRBV6-1; clone size: NA; CDR3 DNA: TGTGCCAGCCGCCGGGACAGTTCCTACGAGCAGTACTTC; CDR3 protein: CASRRDSSYEQYF
J gene: TRBJ1-5; D gene: TRBD1; V gene: TRBV5-1; clone size: NA; CDR3 DNA: TGCGCCAGCAGCTTGGTCCCGGGACAGGGCCCCAATCAGCCCCAGCATTTT; CDR3 protein: CASSLVPGQGPNQPQHF
J gene: TRBJ2-7; D gene: NA; V gene: TRBV7-9; clone size: NA; CDR3 DNA: TGTGCCAGCAGCTCCCCCACCAACTACGAGCAGTACTTC; CDR3 protein: CASSSPTNYEQYF
J gene: TRBJ2-5; D gene: NA; V gene: TRBV10-2; clone size: NA; CDR3 DNA: TGCGCCAGCAGTGATCAGGGGATGGTAGAGACCCAGTACTTC; CDR3 protein: CASSDQGMVETQYF
J gene: TRBJ2-5; D gene: NA; V gene: TRBV10-2; clone size: once; CDR3 DNA: TGCGCCAGCAGCGACACTAGGGCGGGGACCCAGTACTTC; CDR3 protein: CASSDTRAGTQYF
J gene: TRBJ2-3; D gene: TRBD2; V gene: TRBV13; clone size: few; CDR3 DNA: TGTGCCAGCAGTTTAAAACTAGCGGATACGCAGTATTTT; CDR3 protein: CASSLKLADTQYF
J gene: TRBJ2-7; D gene: TRBD2; V gene: TRBV6-6; clone size: NA; CDR3 DNA: TGTGCCAGCAGCTATCGGACTAGCGACTCCTACGAGCAGTACTTC; CDR3 protein: CASSYRTSDSYEQYF
J gene: TRBJ2-7; D gene: NA; V gene: TRBV5-6; clone size: NA; CDR3 DNA: TGTGCCAGCAGCCCAACCAACGGCTACGAGCAGTACTTC; CDR3 protein: CASSPTNGYEQYF
J gene: TRBJ2-2; D gene: NA; V gene: TRBV9; clone size: NA; CDR3 DNA: TGTGCCAGCAGCGTAGCTAGGTCAACCGGGGAGCTGTTTTTT; CDR3 protein: CASSVARSTGELFF
J gene: TRBJ2-7; D gene: NA; V gene: TRBV29-1; clone size: NA; CDR3 DNA: TGCAGCGCCTGGACTGCCTCCTACGAGCAGTACTTC; CDR3 protein: CSAWTASYEQYF
J gene: TRBJ2-1; D gene: NA; V gene: TRBV5-1; clone size: NA; CDR3 DNA: TGCGCCAGCAGCTTGTCAGGGAGCCCCTACAATGAGCAGTTCTTC; CDR3 protein: CASSLSGSPYNEQFF
J gene: TRBJ2-5; D gene: TRBD2; V gene: TRBV5-1; clone size: NA; CDR3 DNA: TGCGCCAGCAGCTCTCGAAGTACGGGACTAGCGGGGACTCAAGAGACCCAGTACTTC; CDR3 protein: CASSSRSTGLAGTQETQYF
J gene: TRBJ2-3; D gene: NA; V gene: TRBV18; clone size: NA; CDR3 DNA: TGTGCCAGCTCACCAAGCTCAGATACGCAGTATTTT; CDR3 protein: CASSPSSDTQYF
J gene: TRBJ2-1; D gene: NA; V gene: TRBV5-1; clone size: NA; CDR3 DNA: TGCGCCAGCAGCTTCTCTGTGGATGAGCAGTTCTTC; CDR3 protein: CASSFSVDEQFF
J gene: TRBJ2-7; D gene: NA; V gene: TRBV7-6; clone size: NA; CDR3 DNA: TGTGCCAGCAGCTTAGAGGTGGGGTACGAGCAGTACTTC; CDR3 protein: CASSLEVGYEQYF
J gene: TRBJ1-1; D gene: TRBD1; V gene: TRBV30; clone size: NA; CDR3 DNA: TGTGCCTGGAGCCGAGGGGGCGAAGCTTTCTTT; CDR3 protein: CAWSRGGEAFF
J gene: TRBJ2-1; D gene: NA; V gene: TRBV6-5; clone size: once; CDR3 DNA: TGTGCCAGCAGTTACTCTGGGACTTATGAGCAGTTCTTC; CDR3 protein: CASSYSGTYEQFF
J gene: TRBJ1-5; D gene: NA; V gene: TRBV19; clone size: NA; CDR3 DNA: TGTGCCATTTGGCCGGGATCCCCAAAAATCTATAGCAATCAGCCCCAGCATTTT; CDR3 protein: CAIWPGSPKIYSNQPQHF
J gene: TRBJ2-5; D gene: NA; V gene: TRBV7-9; clone size: once; CDR3 DNA: TGTGCCAGCAGCTTAGCCGGGGTCGGTCTGGGGGAGACCCAGTACTTC; CDR3 protein: CASSLAGVGLGETQYF
J gene: TRBJ2-1; D gene: NA; V gene: TRBV10-3; clone size: NA; CDR3 DNA: TGTGCCATCCCCCGAAACGGGGGGCCCTACAATGAGCAGTTCTTC; CDR3 protein: CAIPRNGGPYNEQFF
J gene: TRBJ1-1; D gene: NA; V gene: TRBV5-6; clone size: NA; CDR3 DNA: TGTGCCAGCAGCCCGGGTGGGACTGAAGCTTTCTTT; CDR3 protein: CASSPGGTEAFF
J gene: TRBJ1-1; D gene: NA; V gene: TRBV29-1; clone size: NA; CDR3 DNA: TGCAGCGTTGTGGTGAACACTGAAGCTTTCTTT; CDR3 protein: CSVVVNTEAFF
J gene: TRBJ1-2; D gene: NA; V gene: TRBV25-1; clone size: NA; CDR3 DNA: TGTGCCAGCAGTGAAACCCGTTCTAACTATGGCTACACCTTC; CDR3 protein: CASSETRSNYGYTF
J gene: TRBJ1-4; D gene: NA; V gene: TRBV7-3; clone size: NA; CDR3 DNA: TGTGCCAGCAGCTTAAGGTTTGGGCATTTTTTT; CDR3 protein: CASSLRFGHFF
J gene: TRBJ2-1; D gene: TRBD1; V gene: TRBV29-1; clone size: NA; CDR3 DNA: TGCAGCTTAGAGACAGGGGGCTACAATGAGCAGTTCTTC; CDR3 protein: CSLETGGYNEQFF
J gene: TRBJ2-3; D gene: TRBD2; V gene: TRBV27; clone size: NA; CDR3 DNA: TGTGCCAGCAGACGGGAGCGGGAGGGGGCAGATACGCAGTATTTT; CDR3 protein: CASRREREGADTQYF
J gene: TRBJ2-1; D gene: NA; V gene: TRBV30; clone size: NA; CDR3 DNA: TGTGCCTCGGAGGGGGCGGAGGTCAATGAGCAGTTCTTC; CDR3 protein: CASEGAEVNEQFF
J gene: TRBJ1-2; D gene: TRBD1; V gene: TRBV9; clone size: NA; CDR3 DNA: TGTGCCAGCAGCGCCGATTCACAGGGGAACAACTATGGCTACACCTTC; CDR3 protein: CASSADSQGNNYGYTF
J gene: TRBJ1-6; D gene: NA; V gene: TRBV5-4; clone size: NA; CDR3 DNA: TGTGCCAGCAGCTTGGTTCTGGGAAATTCACCCCTCCACTTT; CDR3 protein: CASSLVLGNSPLHF
J gene: TRBJ1-2; D gene: NA; V gene: TRBV5-4; clone size: NA; CDR3 DNA: TGTGCCAGCAGCTTGGCGCAGGGAGACTATGGCTACACCTTC; CDR3 protein: CASSLAQGDYGYTF
J gene: TRBJ2-7; D gene: NA; V gene: TRBV4-1; clone size: NA; CDR3 DNA: TGCGCCAGCAGCCAAGGGGTCCAGGCCGCCTACGAGCAGTACTTC; CDR3 protein: CASSQGVQAAYEQYF
J gene: TRBJ2-5; D gene: NA; V gene: TRBV6-6; clone size: NA; CDR3 DNA: TGTGCCAGCAGCTTCGAGACCCAGTACTTC; CDR3 protein: CASSFETQYF
J gene: TRBJ2-1; D gene: NA; V gene: TRBV2; clone size: NA; CDR3 DNA: TGTGCCAGCAGTGAACAGGCGGGGACCGTCACCTACAATGAGCAGTTCTTC; CDR3 protein: CASSEQAGTVTYNEQFF